These 19 T cell receptor beta chains share one sample of origin, sequenced in a study of intratumoral heterogeneity in liver cancer. Profiling relied on immunoSEQ multiplex PCR, and the TCRdb table lists in-frame clones only, not all of them. The sample includes 5,500 to 7,000 clones, over 55% seen only once; the top ten take more than 35%. The hepatocellular carcinoma nodule was sampled at distinct, geographically separated regions. The sample in question was tumor tissue, obtained before any cancer treatment. Receptor source: a woman aged 70-85 years with hepatocellular carcinoma.

By frequency in the sample, this clone is large. V and J are TRBV4-1 and TRBJ1-2, with 12 bases fitting TRBD1. Germline V gene data show CDR1 as MGHRA and CDR2 as YSYEKL. The trim removed 0 bases at V and 7 bases at J, leaving 9 bases unmatched. The CDR3 is 17 residues long. The CDR3 coding sequence is TGCGCCAGCAGCCAAGATTACGGGACAGGGGGCGCTTCTGGCTACACCTTC. This codes for CASSQDYGTGGASGYTF.

A word on this clone: The sample holds other DNA sequences that translate to the same CDR3. The chain links TRBV5-1 to TRBJ2-3; D remains ambiguous. The CDR3 is 14 amino acids. The germline V gene has CDR1 SGHRS and CDR2 YFSETQ. Trimming removed 1 base at V and 1 base at J, with 7 bases between. The CDR3 region is CASSLQVGTDTQYF. CDR3 nucleotides: TGCGCCAGCAGCTTGCAGGTGGGCACAGATACGCAGTATTTT.

This chain joins TRBV10-1 and TRBJ2-5; 7 bases align to TRBD1. The CDR3 contains 14 residues. The J segment lost 5 bases and the V segment lost 6 bases, leaving 9 bases of the junction unmatched. CDR1 and CDR2 (germline): WNHNN, SYGVQD (reference sequence). The CDR3 loop is CASSPTGVGETQYF. DNA for the CDR3: TGCGCCAGCAGCCCCACAGGGGTTGGGGAGACCCAGTACTTC.

The chain recombines TRBV5-6 with TRBJ1-6; 7 bases match TRBD1. The germline V gene has CDR1 SGHDT and CDR2 YYEEEE. The CDR3 runs to 17 residues. The trim removed 3 bases at V and 3 bases at J, leaving 9 bases unmatched. CDR3 amino acids: CASSSRGTAFYNSPLHF. In DNA form, the CDR3 reads TGTGCCAGCAGCTCTCGAGGGACAGCCTTCTATAATTCACCCCTCCACTTT.

The chain recombines TRBV11-2 with TRBJ2-5; 10 bases map to TRBD2. With V trimmed by 5 bases and J by 5 bases, 20 bases remained unmatched. This CDR3 has 19 residues. Germline CDR1 SGHAT, CDR2 FQNNGV. CDR3 nucleotide sequence: TGTGCCAGCAGCCTAACGCCCGGGACTAGCGCCACGGAGGGGGAGACCCAGTACTTC. Translation: CASSLTPGTSATEGETQYF.

The chain uses TRBV4-1 and TRBJ1-1; no reliable D call. The V and J ends lost 1 base and 11 bases respectively, with 20 bases between them. Germline CDR1 and CDR2: MGHRA and YSYEKL. The CDR3 has 15 amino acids. The CDR3 nucleotides are TGCGCCAGCAGCCAAGTAGGTATCCAGTCTGGGCGGGCTTTCTTT. Translated, it gives CASSQVGIQSGRAFF.

The rearrangement uses TRBV29-1 and TRBJ2-7, with D perhaps matching TRBD2 (7 bases). Germline CDR1 is SQVTM and CDR2 is ANQGSEA. This CDR3 spans 14 amino acids. V lost 1 base, J lost 10 bases, and 20 bases lay in between. The CDR3 loop reads CSVEVGVKGGPQYF. CDR3 in DNA: TGCAGCGTTGAAGTAGGGGTAAAGGGGGGGCCACAGTACTTC.

This clone was seen a few times. The J gene is TRBJ2-1, the V gene TRBV7-2, with 11 bases lining up with TRBD2. The CDR3 runs to 15 residues. The germline gives CDR1 SGHTA, CDR2 FQGNSA. The trim removed 1 base at V and 8 bases at J, leaving 4 bases unmatched. CDR3: CASSLVSGRAHEQFF. The CDR3, as DNA: TGTGCCAGCAGCTTAGTTAGCGGGAGGGCCCATGAGCAGTTCTTC.

The chain is built from TRBV15 and TRBJ2-4, with D perhaps TRBD2 (5 bases). This CDR3 contains 14 residues. Germline assignment: CDR1 LNHNV and CDR2 YYDKDF (reference sequence). V was shortened by 5 bases and J by 3 bases, with 11 bases between the two germline ends. CDR3 coding DNA: TGTGCCACCAGCCGGGATCGCGGCAAAAACATTCAGTACTTC. As protein: CATSRDRGKNIQYF.

Judged by abundance, this clone is large. The V gene is TRBV5-1, the J gene TRBJ2-3; 9 positions agree with TRBD2. CDR1 SGHRS and CDR2 YFSETQ come from the germline V gene. Trimming took 4 bases from V and 4 from J; bases not matched to a gene: 7. The CDR3 spans 15 residues. The CDR3 is CASSLSGSAPDTQYF. DNA of the CDR3: TGCGCCAGCAGCCTTAGCGGGAGTGCTCCAGATACGCAGTATTTT.

The rearrangement uses TRBV15 and TRBJ1-1, with D unclear. Trimming left V 0 bases short and J 5 bases short, with 13 bases between. The germline V gene encodes CDR1 LNHNV and CDR2 YYDKDF (reference sequence). The CDR3 totals 15 residues. Here the CDR3 DNA reads TGTGCCACCAGCAGAGATCCTGAGGGCGAGACTGAAGCTTTCTTT. Translating gives CATSRDPEGETEAFF.

This chain connects TRBV5-4 to TRBJ1-1; D is possibly TRBD1 (6 bases). V lost 4 bases, J lost 6 bases, and 16 bases lay in between. Germline V gene sequence: CDR1 SGHNT, CDR2 YYREEE (reference sequence). CDR3 length: 14 amino acids. The CDR3 spells CASSRDGGGPEAFF. For the CDR3, the DNA is TGTGCCAGCAGCAGGGACGGGGGCGGTCCTGAAGCTTTCTTT.

The chain couples TRBV27 to TRBJ2-5, with unresolved D. Trimming took off 5 bases at V and 5 bases at J, with 12 bases between the two ends. The CDR3 has 13 amino acids. Germline V gene lookup returns CDR1 MNHEY and CDR2 SMNVEV (reference sequence). CDR3 residues: CASSTSRFETQYF. The CDR3, as DNA: TGTGCCAGCAGTACCTCCCGGTTTGAGACCCAGTACTTC.

This chain connects TRBV5-1 to TRBJ2-1; D call uncertain. The CDR3 covers 14 residues. The germline gives CDR1 SGHRS, CDR2 YFSETQ. Trimming shortened V by 7 bases and J by 5 bases, and 16 bases separated the two germline ends. The CDR3 DNA reads TGCGCCAGCCGAAGGAAGACACCTAACAATGAGCAGTTCTTC. Amino acid sequence: CASRRKTPNNEQFF.

This clone is large within its sample. The chain uses TRBV27 and TRBJ2-2; D is unclear. Germline CDR1 MNHEY, CDR2 SMNVEV (reference sequence). Between the trimmed V and J ends, which lost 2 bases and 3 bases, there was a span of 13 bases. The CDR3 has 16 amino acids. DNA of the CDR3: TGTGCCAGCAGTTTAAGCCCCCTAGTGGACACCGGGGAGCTGTTTTTT. Its protein product is CASSLSPLVDTGELFF.

In nucleotides, the CDR3 is TGTGCCAGCAGTCCGCTACGGGCGGGAGGGTCCTCCTACGAGCAGTACTTC. Its translation: CASSPLRAGGSSYEQYF. V gene TRBV2 combines with J gene TRBJ2-7; 9 nucleotides agree with TRBD2. The CDR3 is made up of 17 amino acids. After removal of 5 bases from V and 0 bases from J, the junction contained 11 bases not matched to a gene. From germline, CDR1 is SNHLY and CDR2 FYNNEI.

The CDR3 DNA is TGTGCCAGCAGCCAAGGGGCTGGGACGGGATCAACTAATGAAAAACTGTTTTTT. Its translation is CASSQGAGTGSTNEKLFF. The rearrangement uses TRBV4-2 and TRBJ1-4; a possible D gene is TRBD1 (5 bases). Germline V CDR1 and CDR2: LGHNA, YNFKEQ. The CDR3 runs to 18 residues. Trimming shortened V by 1 base and J by 0 bases, and 15 bases separated the two germline ends.

This clone was seen more than once but under ten times. V usage is TRBV20-1 and J usage is TRBJ2-1; D unresolved. The CDR3 is 10 residues long. The germline V and J ends were trimmed by 3 bases and 9 bases, with 6 bases remaining between them. The germline CDR1 and CDR2 sequences are DFQATT and SNEGSKA (reference sequence). CDR3 in DNA: TGCAGTGCTAGCTATCGTGAGCAGTTCTTC. Its translation: CSASYREQFF.

This clone was observed a handful of times. The chain uses TRBV11-3 and TRBJ1-1; D not resolved. Trimming removed 0 bases at V and 0 bases at J, with 17 bases between. The CDR3 runs to 18 residues. CDR1 is SGHNT and CDR2 is YENEEA in the germline V gene. The CDR3 DNA follows: TGTGCCAGCAGCTTAGATCGGGGTCTAGACGCGGTGAACACTGAAGCTTTCTTT. Protein product: CASSLDRGLDAVNTEAFF.